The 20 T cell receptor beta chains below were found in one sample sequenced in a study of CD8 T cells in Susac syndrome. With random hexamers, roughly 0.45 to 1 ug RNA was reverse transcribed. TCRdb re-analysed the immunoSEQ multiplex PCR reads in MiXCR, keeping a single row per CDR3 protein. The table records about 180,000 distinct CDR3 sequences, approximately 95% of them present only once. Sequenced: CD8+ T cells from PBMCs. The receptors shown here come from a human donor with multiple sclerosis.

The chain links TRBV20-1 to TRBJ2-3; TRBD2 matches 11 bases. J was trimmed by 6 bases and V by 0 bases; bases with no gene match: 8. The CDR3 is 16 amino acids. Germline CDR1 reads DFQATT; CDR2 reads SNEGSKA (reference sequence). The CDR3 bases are TGCAGTGCTAGAGAGCTGGGACTAGCGGCACAGGATACGCAGTATTTT. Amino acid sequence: CSARELGLAAQDTQYF.

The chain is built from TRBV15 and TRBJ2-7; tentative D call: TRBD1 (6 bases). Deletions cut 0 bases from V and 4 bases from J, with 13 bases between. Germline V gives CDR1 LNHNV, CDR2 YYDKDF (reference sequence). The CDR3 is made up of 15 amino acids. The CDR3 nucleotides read TGTGCCACCAGCAGAGATGAGGGCCAGGGGTACGAGCAGTACTTC. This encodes CATSRDEGQGYEQYF. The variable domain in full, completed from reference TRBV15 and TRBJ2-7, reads DAMVIQNPRYQVTQFGKPVTLSCSQTLNHNVMYWYQQKSSQAPKLLFHYYDKDFNNEADTPDNFQSRRPNTSFCFLDIRSPGLGDTAMYLCATSRDEGQGYEQYFGPGTRLTVT.

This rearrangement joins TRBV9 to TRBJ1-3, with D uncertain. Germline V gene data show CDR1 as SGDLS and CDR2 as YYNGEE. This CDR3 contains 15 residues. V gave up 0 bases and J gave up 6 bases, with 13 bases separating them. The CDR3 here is CASSVGTASLNTIYF. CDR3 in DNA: TGTGCCAGCAGCGTAGGCACAGCCTCTTTAAACACCATATATTTT.

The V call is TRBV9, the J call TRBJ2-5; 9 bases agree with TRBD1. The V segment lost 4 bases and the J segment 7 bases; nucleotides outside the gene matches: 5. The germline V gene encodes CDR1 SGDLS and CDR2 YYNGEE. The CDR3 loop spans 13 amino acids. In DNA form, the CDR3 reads TGTGCCAGCAGCCGGGGACAGGGCCGGACCCAGTACTTC. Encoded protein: CASSRGQGRTQYF.

CDR3 in amino acids: CASRGIEYNEQFF. The CDR3 DNA follows: TGTGCCAGTAGGGGCATCGAGTACAATGAGCAGTTCTTC. J is TRBJ2-1 and V is TRBV19; D uncertain. The V end lost 6 bases, the J end lost 4 bases, and 10 bases lay between the germline ends. The germline gives CDR1 LNHDA, CDR2 SQIVND (reference sequence). This CDR3 spans 13 amino acids.

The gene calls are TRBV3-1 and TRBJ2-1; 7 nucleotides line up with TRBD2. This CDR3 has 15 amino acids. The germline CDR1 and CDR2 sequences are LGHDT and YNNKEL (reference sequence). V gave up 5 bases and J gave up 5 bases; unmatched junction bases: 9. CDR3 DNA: TGTGCCAGCAGCGATATTGCGGGGGACCACAATGAGCAGTTCTTC. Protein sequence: CASSDIAGDHNEQFF.

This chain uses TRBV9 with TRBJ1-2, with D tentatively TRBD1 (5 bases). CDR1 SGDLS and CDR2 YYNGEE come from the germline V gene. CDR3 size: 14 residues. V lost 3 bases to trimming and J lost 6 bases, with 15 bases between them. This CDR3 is CASSGIRDGNGYTF. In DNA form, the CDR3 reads TGTGCCAGCAGCGGGATCCGGGACGGAAATGGCTACACCTTC.

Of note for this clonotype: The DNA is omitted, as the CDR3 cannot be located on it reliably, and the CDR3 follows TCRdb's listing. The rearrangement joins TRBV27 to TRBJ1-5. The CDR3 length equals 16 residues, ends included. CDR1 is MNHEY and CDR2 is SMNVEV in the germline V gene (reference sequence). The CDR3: CASSLFGQGPDQPQHF.

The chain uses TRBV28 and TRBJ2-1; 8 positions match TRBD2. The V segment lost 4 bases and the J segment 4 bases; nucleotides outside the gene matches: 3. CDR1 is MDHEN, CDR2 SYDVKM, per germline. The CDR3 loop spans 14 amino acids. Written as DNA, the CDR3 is TGTGCCAGCAGTTGGACTAGCAGGTACAATGAGCAGTTCTTC. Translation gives CASSWTSRYNEQFF.

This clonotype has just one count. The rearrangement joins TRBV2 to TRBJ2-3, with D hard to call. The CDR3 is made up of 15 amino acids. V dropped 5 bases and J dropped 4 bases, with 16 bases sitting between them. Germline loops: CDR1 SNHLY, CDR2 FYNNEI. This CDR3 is CASSQLPGPPDTQYF. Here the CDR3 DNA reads TGTGCCAGCAGTCAACTTCCCGGGCCCCCAGATACGCAGTATTTT.

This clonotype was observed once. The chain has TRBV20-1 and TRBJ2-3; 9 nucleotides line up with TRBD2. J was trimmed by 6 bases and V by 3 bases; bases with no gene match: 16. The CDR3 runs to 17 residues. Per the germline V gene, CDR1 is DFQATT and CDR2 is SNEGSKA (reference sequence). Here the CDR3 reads CSARDLGLALRFDTQYF. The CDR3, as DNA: TGCAGTGCTAGGGACCTTGGACTAGCGCTACGATTTGATACGCAGTATTTT.

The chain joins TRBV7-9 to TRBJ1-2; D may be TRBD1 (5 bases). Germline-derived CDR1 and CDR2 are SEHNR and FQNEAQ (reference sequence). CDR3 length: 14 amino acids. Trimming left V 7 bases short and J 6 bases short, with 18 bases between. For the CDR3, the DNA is TGTGCCAGCACCCTCGGGGCAGGTCGTAATGGCTACACCTTC. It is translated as CASTLGAGRNGYTF.

The CDR3 region has the DNA TGTGCCAGCAGTGAATACGGGGATCTGGAACAAGAGACCCAGTACTTC. It codes for CASSEYGDLEQETQYF. This rearrangement joins TRBV2 to TRBJ2-5, with D perhaps matching TRBD2 (5 bases). This CDR3 is 16 amino acids long. Germline CDR1 reads SNHLY; CDR2 reads FYNNEI. V lost 2 bases and J lost 2, with 15 bases in between.

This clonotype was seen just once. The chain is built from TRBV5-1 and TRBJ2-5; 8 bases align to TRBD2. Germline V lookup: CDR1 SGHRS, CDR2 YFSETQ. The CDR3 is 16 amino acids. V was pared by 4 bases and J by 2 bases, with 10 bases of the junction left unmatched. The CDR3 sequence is CASSTGGAENQETQYF. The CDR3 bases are TGCGCCAGCAGCACCGGGGGGGCGGAGAATCAAGAGACCCAGTACTTC.

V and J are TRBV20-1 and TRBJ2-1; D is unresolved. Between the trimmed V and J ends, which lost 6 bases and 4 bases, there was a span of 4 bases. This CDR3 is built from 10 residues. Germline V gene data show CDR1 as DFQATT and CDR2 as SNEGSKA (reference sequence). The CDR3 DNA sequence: TGCAGTGCCATGTACAATGAGCAGTTCTTC. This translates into CSAMYNEQFF.

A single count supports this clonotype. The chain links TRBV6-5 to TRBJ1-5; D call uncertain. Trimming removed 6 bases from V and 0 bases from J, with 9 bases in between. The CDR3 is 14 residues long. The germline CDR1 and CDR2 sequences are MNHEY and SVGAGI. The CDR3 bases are TGTGCCAGCAGCCCGACTAATAGCAATCAGCCCCAGCATTTT. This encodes CASSPTNSNQPQHF.

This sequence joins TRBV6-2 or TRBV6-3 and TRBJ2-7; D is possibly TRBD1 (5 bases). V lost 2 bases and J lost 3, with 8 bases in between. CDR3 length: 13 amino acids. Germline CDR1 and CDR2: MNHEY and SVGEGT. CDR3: CASSYDRIYEQYF. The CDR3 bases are TGTGCCAGCAGTTACGACAGAATCTACGAGCAGTACTTC.

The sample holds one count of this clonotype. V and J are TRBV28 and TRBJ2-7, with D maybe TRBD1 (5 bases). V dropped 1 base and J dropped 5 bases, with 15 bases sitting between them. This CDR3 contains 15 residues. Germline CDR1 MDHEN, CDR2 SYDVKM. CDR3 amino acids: CASSLSLGVGHEQYF. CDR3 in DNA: TGTGCCAGCAGTTTATCCCTAGGGGTTGGACACGAGCAGTACTTC.

The CDR3 reads CASSQVRRGFDEQYF. In DNA form, the CDR3 reads TGCGCCAGCAGCCAAGTGAGAAGGGGATTCGACGAGCAGTACTTC. The V gene is TRBV4-1, the J gene TRBJ2-7, with D perhaps TRBD1 (5 bases). The CDR3 length is 15 residues. From germline, CDR1 is MGHRA and CDR2 YSYEKL. Deletions cut 1 base from V and 5 bases from J, with 15 bases between.

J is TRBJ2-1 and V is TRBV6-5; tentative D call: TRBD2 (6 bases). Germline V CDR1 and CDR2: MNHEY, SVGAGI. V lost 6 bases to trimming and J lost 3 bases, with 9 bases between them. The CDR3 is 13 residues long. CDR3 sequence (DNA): TGTGCCAGCAGCGAGCGGGTCTACAATGAGCAGTTCTTC. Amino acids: CASSERVYNEQFF.